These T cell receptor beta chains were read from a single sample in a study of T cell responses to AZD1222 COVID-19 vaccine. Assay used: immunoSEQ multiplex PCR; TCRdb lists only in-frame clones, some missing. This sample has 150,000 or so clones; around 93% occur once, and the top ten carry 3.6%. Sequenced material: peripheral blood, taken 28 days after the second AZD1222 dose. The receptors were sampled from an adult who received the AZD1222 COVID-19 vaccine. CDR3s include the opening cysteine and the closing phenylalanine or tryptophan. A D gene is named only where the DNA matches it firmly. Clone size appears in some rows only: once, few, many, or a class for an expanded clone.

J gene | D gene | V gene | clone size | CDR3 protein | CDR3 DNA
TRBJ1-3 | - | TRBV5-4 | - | CASSLDRQGSGNTIYF | TGTGCCAGCAGCTTGGATAGGCAGGGGTCTGGAAACACCATATATTTT
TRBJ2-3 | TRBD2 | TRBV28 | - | CASKDSPGGSDATQYF | TGTGCCAGCAAAGATTCCCCAGGCGGGAGCGACGCAACGCAGTATTTT
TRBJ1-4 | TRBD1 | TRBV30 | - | CAWTSGQAPEKLFF | TGTGCCTGGACGTCTGGACAGGCCCCGGAAAAACTGTTTTTT
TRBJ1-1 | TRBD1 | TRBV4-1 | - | CASSHRGTTEAFF | TGCGCCAGCAGCCACAGGGGGACCACTGAAGCTTTCTTT
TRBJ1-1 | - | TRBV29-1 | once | CSVNKGGNTEAFF | TGCAGCGTAAACAAAGGGGGGAACACTGAAGCTTTCTTT
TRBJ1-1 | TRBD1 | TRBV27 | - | CASSLLPGGNTEAFF | TGTGCCAGCAGTTTATTGCCAGGGGGTAACACTGAAGCTTTCTTT
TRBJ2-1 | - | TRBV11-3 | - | CASSLDAQGSNEQFF | TGTGCCAGCAGCTTAGATGCCCAGGGGAGCAATGAGCAGTTCTTC
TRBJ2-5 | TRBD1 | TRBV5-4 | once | CASRVNRDSQETQYF | TGTGCCAGCAGGGTGAACCGGGACAGCCAAGAGACCCAGTACTTC
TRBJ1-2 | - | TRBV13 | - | CASTLGLHSGYTF | TGTGCCAGTACCTTAGGGTTACATAGCGGCTACACCTTC
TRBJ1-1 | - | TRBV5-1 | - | CASSLGSGEPEAFF | TGCGCCAGCAGCTTGGGGTCGGGAGAACCTGAAGCTTTCTTT
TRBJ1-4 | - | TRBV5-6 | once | CASSSIRARSSYAEKLFF | TGTGCCAGCAGTTCAATCAGGGCGCGGAGTTCTTACGCTGAAAAACTGTTTTTT
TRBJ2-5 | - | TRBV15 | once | CATSRDSETQYF | TGTGCCACCAGCAGAGATTCGGAGACCCAGTACTTC
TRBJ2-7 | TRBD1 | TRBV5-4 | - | CASSLGTGQNYEQYF | TGTGCCAGCAGCTTGGGGACAGGGCAGAACTACGAGCAGTACTTC
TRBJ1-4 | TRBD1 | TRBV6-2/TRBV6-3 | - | CASSSHRDRGEKLFF | TGTGCCAGCAGTTCCCACCGGGACAGGGGTGAAAAACTGTTTTTT
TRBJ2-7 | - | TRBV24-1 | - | CATSAGRSSYEQYF | TGTGCCACCAGTGCCGGGAGATCATCTTACGAGCAGTACTTC
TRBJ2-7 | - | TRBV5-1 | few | CASSLGLLGYEQYF | TGCGCCAGCAGCTTGGGACTCCTGGGCTACGAGCAGTACTTC
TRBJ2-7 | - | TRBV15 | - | CATSRPDTGAVKEQYF | TGTGCCACCAGCAGACCCGATACGGGCGCTGTGAAAGAGCAGTACTTC
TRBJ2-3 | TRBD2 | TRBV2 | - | CASSPTSGRAGTQYF | TGTGCCAGCAGCCCGACTAGCGGGAGGGCGGGTACGCAGTATTTT
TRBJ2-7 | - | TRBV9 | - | CASSVEGGSSYEQYF | TGTGCCAGCAGCGTAGAGGGGGGGAGCTCCTACGAGCAGTACTTC
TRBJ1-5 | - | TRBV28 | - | CASSLYNQPQHF | TGTGCCAGCAGTTTATACAATCAGCCCCAGCATTTT
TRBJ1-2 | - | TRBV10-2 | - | CASSPGPGNYGYTF | TGCGCCAGCAGCCCGGGACCTGGGAACTATGGCTACACCTTC
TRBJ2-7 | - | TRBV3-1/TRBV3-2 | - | CASSSERALTYEQYF | TGTGCCAGCAGCTCAGAGAGGGCCCTAACCTACGAGCAGTACTTC
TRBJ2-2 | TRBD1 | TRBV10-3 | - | CAISESPGTGDTGELFF | TGTGCCATCAGTGAGTCTCCCGGGACAGGGGACACCGGGGAGCTGTTTTTT
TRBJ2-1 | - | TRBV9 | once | CASSVQGGEQFF | TGTGCCAGCAGCGTACAAGGCGGTGAGCAGTTCTTC
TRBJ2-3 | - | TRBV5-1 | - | CASSSRIGTDTQYF | TGCGCCAGCAGCTCGCGGATTGGCACAGATACGCAGTATTTT
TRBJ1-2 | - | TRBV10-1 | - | CASRAGLYGYTF | TGCGCCAGCAGGGCTGGCCTCTATGGCTACACCTTC
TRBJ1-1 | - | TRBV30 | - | CAWARLNTEAFF | TGTGCCTGGGCCCGGCTCAACACTGAAGCTTTCTTT
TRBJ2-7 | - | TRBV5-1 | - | CASSPGTYYEQYF | TGCGCCAGCAGCCCCGGGACTTACTACGAGCAGTACTTC
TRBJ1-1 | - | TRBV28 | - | CASSASLFSRQVRTEAFF | TGTGCCAGCAGCGCGAGTTTATTCTCCCGACAGGTCCGCACTGAAGCTTTCTTT
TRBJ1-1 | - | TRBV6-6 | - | CASSYSDTNTEAFF | TGTGCCAGCAGTTACTCGGACACTAACACTGAAGCTTTCTTT
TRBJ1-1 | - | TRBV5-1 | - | CASSAYSDGNEAFF | TGCGCCAGCAGCGCCTACTCGGACGGGAATGAAGCTTTCTTT
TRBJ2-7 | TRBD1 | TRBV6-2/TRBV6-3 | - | CASRYYRGPYYEQYF | TGTGCCAGCAGGTACTACAGGGGTCCCTACTACGAGCAGTACTTC
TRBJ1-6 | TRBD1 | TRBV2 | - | CASKGDRNSPLHF | TGTGCCAGCAAGGGGGACAGAAATTCACCCCTCCACTTT
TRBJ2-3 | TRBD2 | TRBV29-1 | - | CSVGSWTSGRDTQYF | TGCAGCGTTGGGTCCTGGACTAGCGGGAGGGATACGCAGTATTTT
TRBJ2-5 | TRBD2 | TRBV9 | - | CASSGRGPSGQETQYF | TGTGCCAGCAGCGGAAGGGGCCCTAGCGGCCAAGAGACCCAGTACTTC
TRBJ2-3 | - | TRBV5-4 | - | CASSLGGPWMVPDTQYF | TGTGCCAGCAGCTTGGGAGGACCATGGATGGTACCGGATACGCAGTATTTT
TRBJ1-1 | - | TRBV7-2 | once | CASSLSLGTRATEAFF | TGTGCCAGCAGCTTAAGTTTGGGCACGAGGGCCACTGAAGCTTTCTTT
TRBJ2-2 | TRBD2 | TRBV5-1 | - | CASSFQGLAGVTGELFF | TGCGCCAGCAGCTTCCAGGGACTAGCGGGAGTTACCGGGGAGCTGTTTTTT
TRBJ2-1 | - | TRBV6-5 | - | CASKGPGWDEQFF | TGTGCCAGCAAGGGGCCCGGATGGGATGAGCAGTTCTTC
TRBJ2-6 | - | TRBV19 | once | CASRWVAGANVLTF | TGTGCCAGTAGGTGGGTTGCTGGGGCCAACGTCCTGACTTTC
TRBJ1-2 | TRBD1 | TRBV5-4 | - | CASSEGASYGYTF | TGTGCCAGCAGCGAGGGGGCTAGCTATGGCTACACCTTC
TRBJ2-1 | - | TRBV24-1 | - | CATSAPFRGGGDNEQFF | TGTGCCACCAGTGCCCCCTTTCGGGGCGGAGGGGACAATGAGCAGTTCTTC
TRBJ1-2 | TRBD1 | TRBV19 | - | CASSAQGAHYGYTF | TGTGCCAGTAGTGCACAGGGGGCGCACTATGGCTACACCTTC